These 18 T cell receptor beta chains were sequenced from one sample in a study of neoadjuvant anti-PD-1 for oral cavity cancer. This table comes from immunoSEQ multiplex PCR, and its TCRdb copy is limited to in-frame clones, with some not included. The sample lists some 12,000 clones; over 55% were seen once. Documented time point: after neoadjuvant nivolumab, at surgical resection. This specimen consisted of PBMCs, obtained after nivolumab (anti-PD-1) treatment. Source of these receptors: a person aged 40 to 85 with oral cavity squamous cell carcinoma.

The chain carries TRBV27 and TRBJ2-4; 11 nucleotides match TRBD1. The CDR3 loop spans 16 amino acids. Germline lookup yields CDR1 MNHEY and CDR2 SMNVEV (reference sequence). V trimming: 5 bases; J trimming: 8 bases; junction bases outside the gene matches: 11. The CDR3 is CASSPGQGARTYIQYF. DNA for the CDR3: TGTGCCAGCAGTCCAGGACAGGGGGCGCGTACGTACATTCAGTACTTC.

The rearrangement links TRBV7-9 to TRBJ1-3; D call uncertain. CDR3 length equals 15 residues. Germline CDR1 and CDR2: SEHNR and FQNEAQ (reference sequence). Trimming pared 5 bases from V and 1 base from J, leaving 12 bases between. The CDR3, as DNA: TGTGCCAGCAGCCGCATCCGACGGTCTGGAAACACCATATATTTT. Translation: CASSRIRRSGNTIYF.

The chain links TRBV4-1 to TRBJ2-1; D uncertain. The CDR3 contains 16 residues. V lost 1 base and J lost 0, with 10 bases in between. Germline V gene data show CDR1 as MGHRA and CDR2 as YSYEKL. This chain's CDR3 is CASSQVNLISYNEQFF. The CDR3 nucleotides are TGCGCCAGCAGCCAAGTAAATCTCATCTCCTACAATGAGCAGTTCTTC.

The chain couples TRBV7-3 to TRBJ1-1, with TRBD1 as a possible D gene (5 bases). CDR1 and CDR2 (germline): SGHTA, FQGTGA. Trimming stripped 5 bases from V and 6 bases from J, with 16 bases between. This CDR3 spans 14 amino acids. DNA for the CDR3: TGTGCCAGCAGCGTAGATACAGGACACCCTGAAGCTTTCTTT. This sequence encodes CASSVDTGHPEAFF.

The chain is built from TRBV9 and TRBJ1-3; possible D gene TRBD1, 5 bases. Germline V lookup: CDR1 SGDLS, CDR2 YYNGEE. The CDR3 has 17 residues. Trimming took off 0 bases at V and 0 bases at J, with 13 bases between the two ends. Here the CDR3 DNA reads TGTGCCAGCAGCGTAGCCGGACAACGATCCTCTGGAAACACCATATATTTT. Residues: CASSVAGQRSSGNTIYF.

J is TRBJ2-1 and V is TRBV27; weak D call: TRBD1 (5 bases). CDR3 length: 15 amino acids. Germline V gene data show CDR1 as MNHEY and CDR2 as SMNVEV (reference sequence). V lost 6 bases to trimming and J lost 6 bases, with 18 bases between them. The CDR3 spells CASSLVRERGNEQFF. In DNA, the CDR3 is TGTGCCAGCAGCCTAGTCAGGGAAAGAGGCAATGAGCAGTTCTTC.

V is TRBV6-1 and J is TRBJ1-2; 7 positions agree with TRBD1. Germline assignment: CDR1 MNHNS and CDR2 SASEGT. The CDR3 loop spans 17 amino acids. Unmatched junction bases numbered 17, after V lost 2 bases and J lost 8 bases. CDR3 sequence (DNA): TGTGCCAGCAGTGAACTGGGATTGAGACAGGGTGTGTCCGGCTACACCTTC. It codes for CASSELGLRQGVSGYTF.

V is TRBV19 and J is TRBJ1-6; 8 positions match TRBD1. CDR1 is LNHDA, CDR2 SQIVND, per germline (reference sequence). The CDR3 consists of 15 residues. J lost 8 bases, V lost 7 bases, and 10 bases had no gene match. The CDR3 nucleotides are TGTGCCAGTATTCGGACAGGGAGAAACGATTCACCCCTCCACTTT. It codes for CASIRTGRNDSPLHF. The entire variable domain, with the rest obtained from reference TRBV19 and TRBJ1-6, is as follows: DGGITQSPKYLFRKEGQNVTLSCEQNLNHDAMYWYRQDPGQGLRLIYYSQIVNDFQKGDIAEGYSVSREKKESFPLTVTSAQKNPTAFYLCASIRTGRNDSPLHFGNGTRLTVT.

Only a few counts were recorded for this clone. The chain joins TRBV2 to TRBJ2-1, with 11 bases fitting TRBD2. The CDR3 totals 16 residues. CDR1 is SNHLY, CDR2 FYNNEI, per germline. The V gene end was trimmed by 6 bases and the J gene end by 2 bases; junction bases not matched to a gene: 6. In DNA, the CDR3 is TGTGCCAGCAGACTAGCGGGAGAGAGGGCCTACAATGAGCAGTTCTTC. As protein: CASRLAGERAYNEQFF.

This chain joins TRBV2 and TRBJ1-1; D call uncertain. Trimming removed 5 bases at V and 4 bases at J, with 8 bases between. The CDR3 extends over 12 amino acids. Germline CDR1 reads SNHLY; CDR2 reads FYNNEI. CDR3 amino acids: CASSNQATEAFF. CDR3 sequence (DNA): TGTGCCAGCAGTAATCAGGCCACTGAAGCTTTCTTT. Combining the CDR3 with reference TRBV2 and TRBJ1-1 gives the whole variable domain EPEVTQTPSHQVTQMGQEVILRCVPISNHLYFYWYRQILGQKVEFLVSFYNNEISEKSEIFDDQFSVERPDGSNFTLKIRSTKLEDSAMYFCASSNQATEAFFGQGTRLTVV.

The rearrangement links TRBV5-1 to TRBJ2-2; D might be TRBD1 (5 bases). Trimming pared 0 bases from V and 0 bases from J, leaving 9 bases between. The CDR3 covers 16 residues. Germline V CDR1 and CDR2: SGHRS, YFSETQ. The CDR3 DNA follows: TGCGCCAGCAGCTTGGCTGACAGCGCGAACACCGGGGAGCTGTTTTTT. It encodes CASSLADSANTGELFF.

This clone was seen only once. V usage is TRBV11-2 and J usage is TRBJ2-5; unclear D gene. Germline CDR1 and CDR2: SGHAT and FQNNGV. There are 12 residues in the CDR3. Trimming removed 2 bases from V and 3 bases from J, with 4 bases in between. The CDR3 DNA follows: TGTGCCAGCAGCTTATTAGAAGAGACCCAGTACTTC. This sequence encodes CASSLLEETQYF.

A few counts support this clone. The V gene is TRBV19, the J gene TRBJ1-1; TRBD1 agrees at 7 bases. The CDR3 is 15 amino acids. The J segment lost 6 bases and the V segment lost 1 base, leaving 8 bases of the junction unmatched. The V gene's germline CDR1 is LNHDA and CDR2 SQIVND (reference sequence). CDR3 loop: CASSIAGGARAEAFF. As DNA, the CDR3 is TGTGCCAGTAGTATAGCAGGGGGGGCGAGGGCTGAAGCTTTCTTT.

This clone was counted only a few times. The rearrangement uses TRBV13 and TRBJ1-1, with D possibly matching TRBD1 (6 bases). The CDR3 length is 13 residues. V shed 5 bases and J shed 1 base, with 8 bases lying between them. The germline V gene encodes CDR1 PRHDT and CDR2 FYEKMQ (reference sequence). The CDR3 DNA reads as TGTGCCAGCAGCAGGGGGTCGAACACTGAAGCTTTCTTT. Its protein product is CASSRGSNTEAFF.

Here the CDR3 reads CASSPMADSGANVLTF. For the CDR3, the DNA is TGCGCCAGCAGCCCGATGGCGGACAGTGGGGCCAACGTCCTGACTTTC. The J gene is TRBJ2-6, the V gene TRBV4-1, with D tentatively TRBD1 (6 bases). The CDR3 is made up of 16 amino acids. The germline V and J ends were trimmed by 4 bases and 3 bases, with 13 bases remaining between them. CDR1 and CDR2 from the germline V gene are MGHRA and YSYEKL.

The chain is built from TRBV6-6 and TRBJ1-4, with 9 bases that match TRBD1. V was pared by 4 bases and J by 8 bases, with 11 bases of the junction left unmatched. The length of the CDR3 is 16 residues. Germline V gene sequence: CDR1 MNHNY, CDR2 SVGAGI (reference sequence). This CDR3 is CASSSGQGPLAEKLFF. In DNA, the CDR3 is TGTGCCAGCAGTTCCGGACAGGGGCCGCTTGCCGAAAAACTGTTTTTT.

The genes are TRBV30 and TRBJ1-2; no definite D call. CDR3 length equals 11 residues. V was clipped by 7 bases and J by 5 bases, with 11 bases between them. The germline gives CDR1 GTSNPN, CDR2 SVGIG (reference sequence). CDR3 protein: CASLLGYGYTF. DNA of the CDR3: TGTGCCTCTCTACTGGGGTATGGCTACACCTTC.

The chain combines TRBV2 with TRBJ2-7; a possible D gene is TRBD1 (6 bases). V lost 1 base to trimming and J lost 4 bases, with 14 bases between them. The CDR3 length is 15 residues. From germline, CDR1 is SNHLY and CDR2 FYNNEI. CDR3: CASSEEQGLAYEQYF. In nucleotides, the CDR3 is TGTGCCAGCAGTGAAGAGCAGGGGCTAGCTTACGAGCAGTACTTC.